This T cell receptor beta chain is drawn from a study of T cell repertoires in cytomegalovirus infection. Study-level information: Carrying CMV and the relevant HLA type showed in public TCR beta signatures.

The V gene lost 7 bases and the J gene lost 7 bases, with 10 bases spanning the gap. This CDR3 has 11 residues. The germline V gene has CDR1 SEHNR and CDR2 FQNEAQ (reference sequence). MiXCR, run by TCRdb on the reads, gives a single entry per CDR3 protein. Of about 920,000 distinct CDR3 sequences in the sample, approximately 31% were seen once. This clonotype has a count of ten or more. The antigen is not known. The origin of this receptor is a human donor in good health (CMV status not recorded). Some clones in this sample may be carry-over from other donors' samples. The rearrangement joins TRBV7-9 to TRBJ1-1, with D perhaps TRBD1 (5 bases). Sequencing was performed on cultured CD8+ T cells from PBMCs, taken from culture after CMV antigen stimulation. The CDR3 bases are TGTGCCAGCACCCCGGGGGGTGAAGCTTTCTTT. Translating it yields CASTPGGEAFF.